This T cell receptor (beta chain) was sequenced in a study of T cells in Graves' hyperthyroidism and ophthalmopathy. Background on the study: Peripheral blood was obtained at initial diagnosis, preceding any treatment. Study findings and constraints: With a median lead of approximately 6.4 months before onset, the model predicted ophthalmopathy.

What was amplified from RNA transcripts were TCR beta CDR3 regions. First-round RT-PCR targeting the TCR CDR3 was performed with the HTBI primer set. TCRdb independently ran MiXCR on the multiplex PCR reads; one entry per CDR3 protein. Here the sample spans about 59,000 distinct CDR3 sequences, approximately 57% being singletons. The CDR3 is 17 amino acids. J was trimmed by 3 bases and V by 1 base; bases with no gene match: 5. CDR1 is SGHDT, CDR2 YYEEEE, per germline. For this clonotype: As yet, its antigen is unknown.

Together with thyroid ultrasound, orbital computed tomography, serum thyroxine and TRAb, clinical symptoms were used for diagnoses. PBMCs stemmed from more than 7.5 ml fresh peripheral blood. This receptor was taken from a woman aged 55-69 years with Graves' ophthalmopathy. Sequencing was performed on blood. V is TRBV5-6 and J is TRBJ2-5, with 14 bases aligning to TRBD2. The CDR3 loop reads CASSLSGLAGAKETQYF. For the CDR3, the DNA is TGTGCCAGCAGCTTGTCGGGACTAGCGGGGGCGAAAGAGACCCAGTACTTC.